This paragraph reports one T cell receptor (beta chain). Its antigen is not identified. V was shortened by 2 bases and J by 3 bases, with 9 bases between the two germline ends. Germline CDR1 reads MNHNY; CDR2 reads SVGAGI (reference sequence). The CDR3 is 14 amino acids. Sequenced by immunoSEQ multiplex PCR; TCRdb stores in-frame clones only, minus some. Of about 73,000 clones in the sample, roughly 84% were seen once. The sample originates from a study of radiotherapy plus CTLA-4 blockade in lung cancer. Study-wide results and limits: Radiotherapy plus ipilimumab was followed by expansion in blood of tumor-derived TCR clones. The authors reported that early blood T cell clone dynamics, with interferon-beta, best predicted response.

People whose metastatic non-small-cell lung cancer was chemo-refractory got focal radiation along with CTLA-4 blockade by ipilimumab. The sequence derives from a human donor with non-small cell lung cancer that progressed on radiotherapy plus ipilimumab. The starting material was peripheral blood, obtained from a patient treated with radiotherapy plus ipilimumab. The chain recombines TRBV6-6 with TRBJ2-3; the D gene could be TRBD1 or TRBD2 (5 bases each). This CDR3 reads CASSYEGSTDTQYF. The CDR3, as DNA: TGTGCCAGCAGTTACGAGGGGAGTACAGATACGCAGTATTTT.